Listed here is a single T cell receptor (beta chain). Its antigen remains unidentified. The sample belongs to a study of T cells in Graves' hyperthyroidism and ophthalmopathy. The study's findings and limits: Stable hyperthyroidism was told apart from ophthalmopathy by a model built on 13 V-J features.

CDR3 length: 15 amino acids. Germline assignment: CDR1 LNHDA and CDR2 SQIVND (reference sequence). V lost 3 bases and J 1 base, leaving 10 bases between the germline ends. TCR beta CDR3 region amplification was performed from RNA transcripts. Researchers ran a first-round RT-PCR on the TCR CDR3 using the HTBI primer set. From the multiplex PCR reads, TCRdb called clonotypes with MiXCR, one entry per CDR3 protein. The sample shows around 600,000 distinct CDR3 sequences, 45% of them seen only once. This chain links TRBV19 with TRBJ1-5; D is uncertain. What was sequenced was peripheral blood or thyroid tissue (not recorded which). The sequence was obtained from an adult man with Graves' disease, either hyperthyroidism or ophthalmopathy (not recorded which). This chain's CDR3 is CASSMNGESNQPQHF. DNA for the CDR3: TGTGCCAGTAGTATGAATGGGGAAAGCAATCAGCCCCAGCATTTT.